This T cell receptor beta chain was sequenced for a study of blood T cells in healthy people across ages. Study-wide results and limits: Age brought a roughly linear fall in TCR beta diversity measured per million T cells. Not knowing donor CMV status may have confounded expanded clonotype changes.

Remarks on this clonotype: Its specificity is unknown.

V lost 3 bases and J lost 2, with 16 bases in between. The CDR3 loop spans 15 amino acids. CDR1 and CDR2 (germline): DFQATT, SNEGSKA (reference sequence). Aged about 6 to 100, donors were systemically healthy Caucasians from Russia. Extraction yielded at least 6 micrograms of total RNA per sample. A second PCR of roughly 7 to 11 cycles used a sample-barcoded 5' primer and a J-beta primer mix. TCRdb redid the calling of the 5' RACE reads with MiXCR, one entry per CDR3 protein. Altogether some 1 million distinct CDR3 sequences are present, 35% to 55% being singletons, with the ten largest covering approximately 19%.

This chain connects TRBV20-1 to TRBJ2-5, with a weak D call TRBD2 (6 bases). Material: blood. This receptor was identified in a woman aged 60-75 years in good health. This CDR3 is CSASRSGRVQETQYF. CDR3 bases: TGCAGTGCTAGTAGGAGCGGGCGAGTACAAGAGACCCAGTACTTC.